The clone carrying this T cell receptor (beta chain) was seen just once. This CDR3 comprises 16 residues. Trimming took off 6 bases at V and 2 bases at J, with 18 bases between the two ends. In germline, CDR1 is MNHNY, CDR2 SVGAGI (reference sequence). The authors ran a second PCR of about 7 to 11 cycles using a sample-barcoded 5' primer and a J-beta primer mix. TCRdb re-analysed the 5' RACE reads in MiXCR, keeping a single row per CDR3 protein. The repertoire includes about 800,000 distinct CDR3 sequences, 20% to 25% of them detected once, and under 4% sits in the top ten. These data belong to a study of blood T cells in healthy people across ages. These data also formed part of another study, on T cells of mothers and their children.

Specimen: blood. This receptor was obtained from a boy between 5 and 17 years old in good health. The chain joins TRBV6-6 to TRBJ2-3; the D is unclear. CDR3: CASRIALSVNTDTQYF. DNA of the CDR3: TGTGCCAGCAGGATCGCACTATCGGTGAACACAGATACGCAGTATTTT.